This TCR beta chain is from a study of CD8 T cells in Susac syndrome. The study sequenced TCR beta in blood CD8+ and CD4+ T cells. The CDR3 spans 16 residues. The germline CDR1 and CDR2 sequences are SQVTM and ANQGSEA. Trimming pared 0 bases from V and 1 base from J, leaving 12 bases between. This clonotype was counted a single time. A quantity of about 0.5 to 1 ug RNA underwent reverse transcription using random hexamers. Amplification of TCR beta CDR3 by immunoSEQ multiplex PCR spanned 54 Vbeta and 13 Jbeta. A single record per CDR3 protein comes from TCRdb applying MiXCR to the immunoSEQ multiplex PCR reads. The sample yields about 280,000 distinct CDR3 sequences, approximately 85% seen once.

V is TRBV29-1 and J is TRBJ2-2, with D possibly being TRBD1 (6 bases). The sequencing input was CD8+ T cells from PBMCs. The sequence was obtained from a human donor with multiple sclerosis. In DNA form, the CDR3 reads TGCAGCGTTGAAGATCTTACAGGGTGGAACACCGGGGAGCTGTTTTTT. It codes for CSVEDLTGWNTGELFF.